This T cell receptor beta chain was observed in a study of tumor-infiltrating lymphocytes in localized non-small cell lung cancer. Study-level findings and limits: TCR sequencing covered a subset of patients with enough tissue.

Assay used: immunoSEQ multiplex PCR; TCRdb lists only in-frame clones, some missing. The sample yields 9,300 or so clones, roughly 76% seen once. On this clone itself: Its specificity is unknown.

The germline V gene has CDR1 ENHRY and CDR2 SYGVKD. There are 16 residues in the CDR3. V was pared by 5 bases and J by 4 bases, with 9 bases of the junction left unmatched. Sequenced material: uninvolved lung tissue not adjacent to the tumor. This chain links TRBV10-3 with TRBJ2-1; 9 positions match TRBD1. This sequence was found in a human donor with non-small cell lung cancer. As DNA, the CDR3 is TGTGCCATCAGTTACAGCCGGACAGGGGAGTACAATGAGCAGTTCTTC. Translating it yields CAISYSRTGEYNEQFF.